The entry below gives a single T cell receptor beta chain sequence along with its context. What it binds is not known. The data were taken from a study of Ad26.COV2.S vaccination and SARS-CoV-2 variants. Whole-study context: Administration of Ad26.COV2.S was intramuscular, either once or twice 56 days apart.

The assay was immunoSEQ multiplex PCR, and TCRdb's table has in-frame clones only and misses some. The sample has approximately 420,000 clones, more than 85% seen once. Germline V gene sequence: CDR1 WNHNN, CDR2 SYGVQD (reference sequence). The length of the CDR3 is 13 residues. The ends were cut back, 3 bases at V and 2 bases at J, with 6 bases in the middle. Broader study findings: Measurements of TCR breadth and depth may have given underestimates of the total T cell responses. Greater spike-specific TCR breadth was seen in vaccine recipients than in placebo recipients.

Treatment described: some 19 received Ad26.COV2.S at low or high dose, single or two shots; five or six received placebo; per-sample allocation not given. Samples analyzed were those drawn on day 63 after the first vaccine or placebo injection. An 18-55-year-old adult in Boston served as donor. The TCR comes from a person between 18 and 60 years old who received the Ad26.COV2.S COVID-19 vaccine or a placebo. This specimen consisted of peripheral blood, obtained in a trial of Ad26.COV2.S vaccine versus placebo. The chain couples TRBV10-1 to TRBJ2-3; D unresolved. CDR3 protein: CASSEPNTDTQYF. The CDR3 nucleotides read TGCGCCAGCAGTGAACCCAACACAGATACGCAGTATTTT.